This T cell receptor beta chain was recovered during a study of OX40 agonist ivuxolimab in advanced cancers. Study information: Each patient was given ivuxolimab into a vein every 2 weeks, at 0.01 to 10 mg/kg.

In regard to this clone: The antigen remains undetermined.

Assay: immunoSEQ multiplex PCR; the TCRdb copy retains only in-frame clones and omits some. The repertoire holds over 95,000 clones, 85% to 90% seen once, with under 0.8% in the top ten. The CDR3 covers 12 residues. The V end was cut by 5 bases, the J end by 4 bases, with 9 bases between. From germline, CDR1 is SGHTA and CDR2 FQGNSA. General study results and limits: At 0.1 to 3.0 mg/kg and by week 6, clonal expansion occurred in CD4+ and CD8+ blood T cells.

This clonotype originated in an adult with an advanced solid tumor such as melanoma, head and neck, liver or kidney cancer. The V and J genes are TRBV7-2 and TRBJ2-7; D assignment may be TRBD1 or TRBD2 (5 bases each). The specimen comprised CD4+ or CD8+ T cells sorted from blood, sampled in a trial of the OX40 agonist ivuxolimab. As DNA, the CDR3 is TGTGCCAGCAGCCGGGGACCATACGAGCAGTACTTC. As protein: CASSRGPYEQYF.